These 23 T cell receptor beta chains came from one sample sequenced in a study of shared T cell receptors in the human thymus (TCRdb year 2021). Library preparation employed the immunoSEQ multiplex PCR assay. The table comes from immuneACCESS by way of TCRdb, which keeps in-frame sequences with V and J called. Part of the clones is missing from these tables; in studies checked, under half for an unresolved V gene and the rest for unknown reasons. A total of 700,000 or so clones appear in this sample, 80% to 90% of them only once. The ten largest make up more than 0.01% of the sample. The data also belong to a second study, concerning human thymus T cells.

The specimen sequenced was thymocytes. All receptors come from a girl under three years old with a congenital heart defect. Donor details come from another sample of the same person, matched by shared clones.

Only one count was recorded for this clone. The V gene is TRBV5-1, the J gene TRBJ2-3; tentatively, D is TRBD2 (7 bases). CDR3 size: 16 residues. Germline values: CDR1 SGHRS, CDR2 YFSETQ. With 2 bases removed from V and 5 bases from J, the gap between germline ends came to 18 bases. The CDR3 region has the DNA TGCGCCAGCAGCTTAGTCACACAGGGAGGGGGAGATACGCAGTATTTT. Its translation is CASSLVTQGGGDTQYF.

This chain joins TRBV9 and TRBJ1-5, with no clear D. The germline V and J ends were trimmed by 4 bases and 1 base, with 6 bases remaining between them. CDR3 length: 13 amino acids. Germline values: CDR1 SGDLS, CDR2 YYNGEE. CDR3 amino acids: CASSPGSNQPQHF. The CDR3 region has the DNA TGTGCCAGCAGCCCGGGGAGCAATCAGCCCCAGCATTTT. The full variable domain, its missing parts supplied by reference TRBV9 and TRBJ1-5, is DSGVTQTPKHLITATGQRVTLRCSPRSGDLSVYWYQQSLDQGLQFLIQYYNGEERAKGNILERFSAQQFPDLHSELNLSSLELGDSALYFCASSPGSNQPQHFGDGTRLSIL.

This clone was recorded a few times. J is TRBJ2-1 and V is TRBV5-1, with no clear D. V lost 0 bases and J lost 5, with 12 bases in between. The germline CDR1 and CDR2 sequences are SGHRS and YFSETQ. The CDR3 totals 15 residues. CDR3 bases: TGCGCCAGCAGCTTGGAGACACTCAACCACAATGAGCAGTTCTTC. This sequence encodes CASSLETLNHNEQFF.

V and J are TRBV5-1 and TRBJ1-1; 12 bases are a match to TRBD1. The CDR3 spans 17 residues. The trim removed 9 bases at V and 2 bases at J, leaving 14 bases unmatched. Germline V lookup: CDR1 SGHRS, CDR2 YFSETQ. The CDR3, as DNA: TGCGCCACCAAGGAACCGGGACAGGGGGCCTCTAACACTGAAGCTTTCTTT. Translation gives CATKEPGQGASNTEAFF.

The rearrangement uses TRBV4-3 and TRBJ1-4; the D is unclear. Between the trimmed V and J ends, which lost 1 base and 10 bases, there was a span of 10 bases. CDR3 length equals 13 residues. The germline CDR1 and CDR2 sequences are LGHNA and YSLEER. CDR3 sequence reads: CASSQVRPGKLFF. Written as DNA, the CDR3 is TGCGCCAGCAGCCAAGTTCGCCCAGGAAAACTGTTTTTT.

V and J are TRBV4-3 and TRBJ1-2; D gene ambiguous. The CDR3 is 16 amino acids. Trimming took off 0 bases at V and 3 bases at J, with 14 bases between the two ends. CDR1 is LGHNA and CDR2 is YSLEER in the germline V gene. CDR3 amino acids: CASSQDGHLDDYGYTF. The CDR3 bases are TGCGCCAGCAGCCAAGATGGGCACCTCGACGACTATGGCTACACCTTC.

This clone was recorded only once. The rearrangement links TRBV14 to TRBJ2-2; 12 nucleotides line up with TRBD1. Germline V gives CDR1 SGHDN, CDR2 FVKESK. The CDR3 has 18 residues. After removal of 4 bases from V and 5 bases from J, the junction contained 11 bases not matched to a gene. CDR3 in DNA: TGTGCCAGCAGCCTAAGCAATCCGGGACAGGGGGCAACCGGGGAGCTGTTTTTT. Protein product: CASSLSNPGQGATGELFF.

This clone appeared once. The rearrangement uses TRBV5-5 and TRBJ1-2, with TRBD1 as a possible D gene (5 bases). CDR1 is SGHKS, CDR2 YYEKEE, per germline (reference sequence). The CDR3 totals 16 residues. Trimming removed 3 bases from V and 8 bases from J, with 23 bases in between. CDR3 DNA sequence: TGTGCCAGCAGCTCTGTGCAGCGGGGCCATCAAAAAGGCTACACCTTC. Its translation: CASSSVQRGHQKGYTF.

This chain connects TRBV6-6 to TRBJ1-5; TRBD1 matches at 8 bases. Germline V lookup: CDR1 MNHNY, CDR2 SVGAGI (reference sequence). The CDR3 covers 16 residues. Unmatched junction bases numbered 12, after V lost 6 bases and J lost 5 bases. The CDR3 here is CASRPQLDRVYQPQHF. The DNA for the CDR3 is TGTGCCAGCAGACCTCAATTGGACAGGGTGTATCAGCCCCAGCATTTT.

V is TRBV20-1 and J is TRBJ2-5; 7 bases are shared with TRBD2. The germline V gene has CDR1 DFQATT and CDR2 SNEGSKA (reference sequence). The V gene end was trimmed by 5 bases and the J gene end by 5 bases; junction bases not matched to a gene: 2. This CDR3 has 11 residues. CDR3 in amino acids: CSAPRGETQYF. The CDR3, as DNA: TGCAGTGCTCCGCGGGGGGAGACCCAGTACTTC.

This clone turned up a few times. This chain uses TRBV10-3 with TRBJ2-5; the match to TRBD2 covers 9 bases. Germline CDR1 is ENHRY and CDR2 is SYGVKD. Trimming at V came to 2 bases and at J to 5 bases, leaving 9 bases not matched to a gene. The CDR3 covers 16 residues. CDR3 sequence: CAISEGRIAGAETQYF. The CDR3 bases are TGTGCCATCAGTGAGGGGAGGATAGCGGGGGCTGAGACCCAGTACTTC.

The V and J genes are TRBV27 and TRBJ2-3; D possibly corresponds to TRBD1 (5 bases). CDR1 and CDR2 (germline): MNHEY, SMNVEV (reference sequence). Trimming removed 2 bases at V and 0 bases at J, with 15 bases between. CDR3 size: 17 residues. CDR3 sequence: CASSLSLRVASTDTQYF. CDR3 nucleotide sequence: TGTGCCAGCAGTTTAAGTCTCAGGGTAGCTAGCACAGATACGCAGTATTTT.

This chain connects TRBV30 to TRBJ1-1, with D unclear. The CDR3 sequence is 18 residues long. CDR1 and CDR2 from the germline V gene are GTSNPN and SVGIG (reference sequence). Trimming stripped 0 bases from V and 0 bases from J, with 20 bases between. The CDR3 DNA reads as TGTGCCTGGAGTGTAAGAGGAGGTTGGCAGGCCCTGAACACTGAAGCTTTCTTT. Translation gives CAWSVRGGWQALNTEAFF. The full variable domain, its missing parts supplied by reference TRBV30 and TRBJ1-1, is SQTIHQWPATLVQPVGSPLSLECTVEGTSNPNLYWYRQAAGRGLQLLFYSVGIGQISSEVPQNLSASRPQDRQFILSSKKLLLSDSGFYLCAWSVRGGWQALNTEAFFGQGTRLTVV.

The J gene is TRBJ1-2, the V gene TRBV7-8; 7 bases are a match to TRBD1. This CDR3 is 19 amino acids long. V lost 5 bases, J lost 0 bases, and 18 bases stayed unmatched. Germline assignment: CDR1 SGHVS and CDR2 FQNEAQ. The CDR3 loop is CASSDLGLGDSNPNYGYTF. DNA of the CDR3: TGTGCCAGCAGCGACTTAGGGTTAGGGGACAGCAATCCTAACTATGGCTACACCTTC.

The chain joins TRBV2 to TRBJ2-1; D remains ambiguous. Looked up from germline, CDR1 is SNHLY and CDR2 is FYNNEI. The CDR3 is 17 amino acids. V dropped 1 base and J dropped 2 bases, with 15 bases sitting between them. For the CDR3, the DNA is TGTGCCAGCAGTGAAGGGTACGAGGAAAGCACCTACAATGAGCAGTTCTTC. Protein: CASSEGYEESTYNEQFF.

The chain employs TRBV21-1 and TRBJ1-4; TRBD1 is taken as the D call from the table, unchecked against the DNA. TRBV21-1 is marked as a pseudogene. The CDR3 runs to 16 residues. The CDR3 DNA reads as TGTGCCAGCAGCAAAGCGCTGACAGGGGGTAATGAAAAACTGTTTTTT. Protein: CASSKALTGGNEKLFF.

This sequence joins TRBV7-4 and TRBJ2-3; weak D call: TRBD1 (6 bases). The CDR3 length is 17 residues. Between the trimmed V and J ends, which lost 2 bases and 2 bases, there was a span of 17 bases. Looked up from germline, CDR1 is SGHVT and CDR2 is SQSDAQ. The CDR3 loop is CASSLRAGTRNTDTQYF. In nucleotides, the CDR3 is TGTGCCAGCAGCTTACGTGCCGGGACACGGAACACAGATACGCAGTATTTT.

The chain couples TRBV27 to TRBJ1-5; D is possibly TRBD1 (6 bases). The CDR3 length is 15 residues. Trimming cost V 6 bases and J 0 bases, with 12 bases left between them. The germline gives CDR1 MNHEY, CDR2 SMNVEV (reference sequence). CDR3 DNA sequence: TGTGCCAGCAGCCACCACAGGGATAGCAATCAGCCCCAGCATTTT. It encodes CASSHHRDSNQPQHF.

The gene calls are TRBV14 and TRBJ2-5; D possibly corresponds to TRBD1 (6 bases). Germline CDR1 SGHDN, CDR2 FVKESK. Between the trimmed V and J ends, which lost 5 bases and 0 bases, there was a span of 10 bases. The CDR3 is made up of 14 amino acids. CDR3 in DNA: TGTGCCAGCAGCTCCCGGACAGACCAAGAGACCCAGTACTTC. This codes for CASSSRTDQETQYF.

The gene calls are TRBV18 and TRBJ2-7; possible D gene TRBD1, 6 bases. The V and J ends lost 3 bases and 5 bases respectively, with 17 bases between them. This CDR3 has 15 residues. Looked up from germline, CDR1 is KGHSH and CDR2 is LQKENI. The CDR3 bases are TGTGCCAGCTCACCCCAGGGGCGCCTCAACCACGAGCAGTACTTC. Protein product: CASSPQGRLNHEQYF.

This clone occurred a few times. The rearrangement joins TRBV27 to TRBJ1-1; 11 bases are a match to TRBD1. After removal of 2 bases from V and 4 bases from J, the junction contained 18 bases not matched to a gene. The V gene's germline CDR1 is MNHEY and CDR2 SMNVEV (reference sequence). The CDR3 runs 20 residues. This CDR3 is CASSLRRWTGGSWVGTEAFF. CDR3 coding DNA: TGTGCCAGCAGTTTAAGAAGGTGGACAGGGGGCTCGTGGGTGGGCACTGAAGCTTTCTTT.

This clone was seen a few times. This chain uses TRBV5-1 with TRBJ1-6; D remains unclear. The CDR3 loop spans 13 amino acids. CDR1 and CDR2 from the germline V gene are SGHRS and YFSETQ. The V end lost 3 bases, the J end lost 6 bases, and 7 bases lay between the germline ends. This CDR3 is CASSSNSNSPLHF. In DNA form, the CDR3 reads TGCGCCAGCAGCTCGAACAGTAATTCACCCCTCCACTTT.

A few counts support this clone. This sequence joins TRBV5-6 and TRBJ1-2; D perhaps matches TRBD1 (6 bases). Trimming stripped 4 bases from V and 2 bases from J, with 24 bases between. From germline, CDR1 is SGHDT and CDR2 YYEEEE. The CDR3 is 18 amino acids. CDR3 sequence: CASSHLPSPRTANYGYTF. CDR3 DNA sequence: TGTGCCAGCAGCCACCTACCGTCTCCGCGGACAGCAAACTATGGCTACACCTTC.